This T cell receptor beta chain originates from a study of CD8+ T cells in alopecia areata. At the level of the study: Treated patients were scored for severity by percent of scalp affected. Study results and caveats: The study found tofacitinib significantly decreased scalp clonality and expanded CD8+ clones among the top 100. Scalp samples also yield sequences from resident alphabeta T cells of normal skin.

This clone was picked up a small number of times. The antigen is undetermined. Once RNA had been extracted, it was reverse transcribed into cDNA to act as the sequencing template. Only in-frame clones appear in the TCRdb table, and some are missing; sequencing was by immunoSEQ multiplex PCR. The profile covers around 270,000 clones, with roughly 64% appearing a single time and roughly 1.8% taken by the ten largest. Treatment of the sample: oral pan-JAK inhibitor, 5-10 mg twice daily. Individuals with alopecia areata gave both lesional scalp punch biopsies and peripheral blood for collection. Unmatched junction bases numbered 5, after V lost 6 bases and J lost 1 base. The CDR3 is made up of 14 amino acids. Germline-derived CDR1 and CDR2 are MDHEN and SYDVKM.

The material sequenced was CD4+ T cells sorted from blood, taken at week 24, from a patient treated with tofacitinib. The receptor comes from a human donor with alopecia areata. The chain couples TRBV28 to TRBJ2-5; 7 bases agree with TRBD1. CDR3 protein: CASRRQGSQETQYF. CDR3 sequence (DNA): TGTGCCAGCAGGCGACAGGGAAGCCAAGAGACCCAGTACTTC.